This entry lists 26 T cell receptor beta chains sequenced from one sample in a study of graft-versus-host responses after intestinal transplantation. Profiling relied on immunoSEQ multiplex PCR, and the TCRdb table lists in-frame clones only, not all of them. There are around 71,000 clones in the sample; roughly 92% occur only once, and approximately 6.9% lies in the top ten. The material was bone marrow, obtained 734 days after intestinal transplantation. Receptor source: a human patient who received an intestinal transplant, so some T cells may come from the graft donor.

V and J are TRBV7-2 and TRBJ2-3, with TRBD2 matching over 7 bases. Trimming removed 5 bases from V and 9 bases from J; junction bases left unmatched: 11. The CDR3 contains 14 residues. Germline V gene lookup returns CDR1 SGHTA and CDR2 FQGNSA. This chain's CDR3 is CASSLEWGGRTQYF. The CDR3 nucleotides read TGTGCCAGCAGCCTCGAATGGGGCGGGAGAACGCAGTATTTT. The full variable domain, with the rest looked up from reference TRBV7-2 and TRBJ2-3, is GAGVSQSPSNKVTEKGKDVELRCDPISGHTALYWYRQSLGQGLEFLIYFQGNSAPDKSGLPSDRFSAERTGGSVSTLTIQRTQQEDSAVYLCASSLEWGGRTQYFGPGTRLTVL.

The chain has TRBV6-1 and TRBJ2-1; 10 bases agree with TRBD1. CDR3 length: 15 residues. V dropped 6 bases and J dropped 9; count of bases not matched to a gene: 11. Looked up from germline, CDR1 is MNHNS and CDR2 is SASEGT. The CDR3 nucleotides are TGTGCCAGCAGCCCAGGGGACAGGGGATGGATTGAGCAGTTCTTC. Translation gives CASSPGDRGWIEQFF.

The rearrangement links TRBV10-3 to TRBJ2-7; D remains ambiguous. The CDR3 covers 15 residues. V was pared by 6 bases and J by 2 bases, with 17 bases between. CDR1 is ENHRY, CDR2 SYGVKD, per germline. The CDR3 reads CAIRSEAQFTYEQYF. The CDR3 nucleotides read TGTGCCATCAGGTCCGAGGCCCAATTTACCTACGAGCAGTACTTC.

The V gene is TRBV6-5, the J gene TRBJ1-2, with D unclear. Germline V gene lookup returns CDR1 MNHEY and CDR2 SVGAGI. V was pared by 4 bases and J by 8 bases, with 11 bases between. The length of the CDR3 is 12 residues. The CDR3 spells CASSSDGRGYTF. In DNA form, the CDR3 reads TGTGCCAGCAGTTCTGACGGGCGAGGCTACACCTTC.

The V and J genes are TRBV5-5 and TRBJ2-7; TRBD1 agrees at 9 bases. The CDR3 consists of 16 residues. Germline CDR1 reads SGHKS; CDR2 reads YYEKEE (reference sequence). Trimming took 1 base from V and 4 from J; bases not matched to a gene: 9. CDR3 amino acids: CASSLPRDRAKYEQYF. In DNA form, the CDR3 reads TGTGCCAGCAGCTTGCCCCGGGACAGGGCTAAATACGAGCAGTACTTC.

The gene calls are TRBV30 and TRBJ1-2, with D perhaps matching TRBD1 (6 bases). The CDR3 has 13 residues. Trimming pared 1 base from V and 4 bases from J, leaving 10 bases between. Germline CDR1 reads GTSNPN; CDR2 reads SVGIG (reference sequence). CDR3 protein: CAWSALGGYGYTF. DNA of the CDR3: TGTGCCTGGAGTGCCCTAGGGGGCTATGGCTACACCTTC.

The CDR3, as DNA: TGTGCCAGCAGTGGGGACAGTCGCTCCTACGAGCAGTACTTC. This encodes CASSGDSRSYEQYF. The V call is TRBV2, the J call TRBJ2-5; 7 nucleotides match TRBD1. The J call may be mistaken, given a closer DNA end match to TRBJ2-7. This CDR3 is 14 amino acids long. From germline, CDR1 is SNHLY and CDR2 FYNNEI.

The rearrangement links TRBV6-5 to TRBJ2-7; possible D gene TRBD2, 5 bases. CDR1 and CDR2 (germline): MNHEY, SVGAGI. The V gene lost 6 bases and the J gene lost 4 bases, with 13 bases spanning the gap. The CDR3 totals 13 residues. The CDR3 sequence is CASRPAGVYEQYF. The CDR3 nucleotides read TGTGCCAGCAGGCCAGCCGGGGTATACGAGCAGTACTTC.

The chain combines TRBV5-1 with TRBJ1-4; D uncertain. Trimming cost V 4 bases and J 5 bases, with 12 bases left between them. Germline V lookup: CDR1 SGHRS, CDR2 YFSETQ. The length of the CDR3 is 14 residues. CDR3 in amino acids: CASSAVGRNEKLFF. The CDR3, as DNA: TGCGCCAGCAGCGCGGTTGGAAGGAATGAAAAACTGTTTTTT. Drawing the rest from reference TRBV5-1 and TRBJ1-4, the complete variable domain is KAGVTQTPRYLIKTRGQQVTLSCSPISGHRSVSWYQQTPGQGLQFLFEYFSETQRNKGNFPGRFSGRQFSNSRSEMNVSTLELGDSALYLCASSAVGRNEKLFFGSGTQLSVL.

This clone was seen a single time. The chain links TRBV29-1 to TRBJ2-1; D is possibly TRBD1 or TRBD2 (5 bases each). The germline V gene has CDR1 SQVTM and CDR2 ANQGSEA. The length of the CDR3 is 13 residues. In nucleotides, the CDR3 is TGCAGTAATGGAGGTGGAAGGGGAAATGAGCAGTTCTTC. Its protein product is CSNGGGRGNEQFF.

The V gene is TRBV5-1, the J gene TRBJ1-2; maybe TRBD1 (5 bases). There are 14 residues in the CDR3. V gave up 2 bases and J gave up 2 bases, with 10 bases separating them. The germline CDR1 and CDR2 sequences are SGHRS and YFSETQ. CDR3 DNA sequence: TGCGCCAGCAGCTTAACCGGGACGAACTATGGCTACACCTTC. Protein product: CASSLTGTNYGYTF. The full variable domain, in which reference TRBV5-1 and TRBJ1-2 provide the parts outside the CDR3, is KAGVTQTPRYLIKTRGQQVTLSCSPISGHRSVSWYQQTPGQGLQFLFEYFSETQRNKGNFPGRFSGRQFSNSRSEMNVSTLELGDSALYLCASSLTGTNYGYTFGSGTRLTVV.

This chain links TRBV11-2 with TRBJ1-4; possible D gene TRBD1, 5 bases. Germline V gene lookup returns CDR1 SGHAT and CDR2 FQNNGV. Trimming took off 1 base at V and 8 bases at J, with 14 bases between the two ends. The CDR3 spans 15 residues. The CDR3 DNA reads as TGTGCCAGCAGCTTAGTAGTGGGGGGAGCGGAAAAACTGTTTTTT. Translating gives CASSLVVGGAEKLFF.

J is TRBJ2-5 and V is TRBV5-5, with D tentatively TRBD1 (6 bases). V was clipped by 2 bases and J by 4 bases, with 18 bases between them. Germline values: CDR1 SGHKS, CDR2 YYEKEE (reference sequence). The CDR3 is 16 residues long. CDR3 amino acids: CASSFGTLPTGETQYF. CDR3 in DNA: TGTGCCAGCAGCTTCGGGACACTCCCGACGGGAGAGACCCAGTACTTC.

The genes are TRBV12-5 and TRBJ2-1, with TRBD2 identical over 11 bases. Germline values: CDR1 LGHNT, CDR2 FRNRAP. There are 16 residues in the CDR3. V lost 0 bases and J lost 4; bases outside the gene matches: 2. The CDR3 DNA reads as TGTGCTAGTGGTTTGGTACTAGCGGGAGAGTACAATGAGCAGTTCTTC. It specifies CASGLVLAGEYNEQFF.

Worth noting for this clone: The same CDR3 can be traced to other DNA sequences in this sample. V is TRBV28 and J is TRBJ2-5; tentatively, D is TRBD2 (5 bases). The CDR3 has 12 residues. Germline V lookup: CDR1 MDHEN, CDR2 SYDVKM. Trimming shortened V by 3 bases and J by 4 bases, and 6 bases separated the two germline ends. CDR3 residues: CASSFEGETQYF. The CDR3 nucleotides read TGTGCCAGCAGTTTCGAGGGAGAGACCCAGTACTTC. The full variable domain, completed using reference TRBV28 and TRBJ2-5, is DVKVTQSSRYLVKRTGEKVFLECVQDMDHENMFWYRQDPGLGLRLIYFSYDVKMKEKGDIPEGYSVSREKKERFSLILESASTNQTSMYLCASSFEGETQYFGPGTRLLVL.

The V and J genes are TRBV7-9 and TRBJ2-1; unclear D gene. Per the germline V gene, CDR1 is SEHNR and CDR2 is FQNEAQ (reference sequence). CDR3 size: 11 residues. Trimming cost V 5 bases and J 6 bases, with 5 bases left between them. In nucleotides, the CDR3 is TGTGCCAGCAGCCCGATCAATGAGCAGTTCTTC. It codes for CASSPINEQFF.

This rearrangement joins TRBV6-5 to TRBJ2-1; no firm D call. The CDR3 sequence is 13 residues long. Germline V gene data show CDR1 as MNHEY and CDR2 as SVGAGI. V was shortened by 6 bases and J by 7 bases, with 13 bases between the two germline ends. The CDR3 spells CASRRIASNEQFF. The CDR3 DNA sequence: TGTGCCAGCAGGCGTATTGCGAGTAATGAGCAGTTCTTC.

V is TRBV7-9 and J is TRBJ1-4; D gene unclear. The CDR3 length is 14 residues. Germline loops: CDR1 SEHNR, CDR2 FQNEAQ (reference sequence). V was shortened by 5 bases and J by 8 bases, with 15 bases between the two germline ends. The CDR3 DNA sequence: TGTGCCAGCAGCCACCGGAGAGTAGAGGAAAAACTGTTTTTT. Encoded protein: CASSHRRVEEKLFF.

V is TRBV9 and J is TRBJ1-2, with TRBD1 matching over 7 bases. CDR1 is SGDLS, CDR2 YYNGEE, per germline. This CDR3 spans 15 amino acids. V was pared by 0 bases and J by 8 bases, with 10 bases of the junction left unmatched. In nucleotides, the CDR3 is TGTGCCAGCAGCGTAGCCGGAGGGACAGACCTGGGCTACACCTTC. Translation: CASSVAGGTDLGYTF.

In this sample, this clone turned up once. The chain has TRBV4-2 and TRBJ2-7, with 7 bases matching TRBD2. Germline-derived CDR1 and CDR2 are LGHNA and YNFKEQ. V lost 3 bases and J lost 6; bases outside the gene matches: 11. The CDR3 is 15 amino acids. The CDR3 sequence is CASSHGYTSAGEQYF. CDR3 coding DNA: TGTGCCAGCAGCCACGGGTACACTAGCGCAGGCGAGCAGTACTTC.

This chain uses TRBV7-6 with TRBJ2-1; 8 nucleotides match TRBD1. This CDR3 is built from 18 residues. CDR1 is SGHVS and CDR2 is FNYEAQ in the germline V gene. Losses at the gene ends were 5 bases for V and 4 bases for J; bases not matched to a gene: 16. The DNA of the CDR3 is TGTGCCAGCAGCAAACTATTACTCGGGACAGGAGATTACAATGAGCAGTTCTTC. Residues: CASSKLLLGTGDYNEQFF.

Concerning this clone itself: Germline and junction disagree at one end, which may indicate a read error. The rearrangement links TRBV6-1 to TRBJ1-1, with D uncertain. Germline V CDR1 and CDR2: MNHNS, SASEGT. The CDR3 spans 15 residues. This CDR3 is CASCEPLGKNTEAFF. The CDR3 DNA is TGTGCCAGCTGTGAACCCCTCGGAAAGAACACTGAAGCTTTCTTT.

This chain connects TRBV5-4 to TRBJ2-2; 7 positions match TRBD1. Unmatched junction bases numbered 7, after V lost 4 bases and J lost 1 base. Germline V gene sequence: CDR1 SGHNT, CDR2 YYREEE (reference sequence). CDR3 size: 16 residues. The DNA of the CDR3 is TGTGCCAGCAGCGTACAGGGGACCCAGAACACCGGGGAGCTGTTTTTT. As protein: CASSVQGTQNTGELFF. The full variable domain, completed using reference TRBV5-4 and TRBJ2-2, is ETGVTQSPTHLIKTRGQQVTLRCSSQSGHNTVSWYQQALGQGPQFIFQYYREEENGRGNFPPRFSGLQFPNYSSELNVNALELDDSALYLCASSVQGTQNTGELFFGEGSRLTVL.

This rearrangement joins TRBV9 to TRBJ1-2; no definite D call. V gave up 0 bases and J gave up 5 bases, with 8 bases separating them. The CDR3 length is 13 residues. Germline loops: CDR1 SGDLS, CDR2 YYNGEE. The DNA for the CDR3 is TGTGCCAGCAGCGTAGCTCAGGCTTATGGCTACACCTTC. Amino acids: CASSVAQAYGYTF.

V usage is TRBV30 and J usage is TRBJ1-1; maybe TRBD1 (5 bases). V was clipped by 2 bases and J by 4 bases, with 17 bases between them. Germline CDR1 is GTSNPN and CDR2 is SVGIG (reference sequence). The CDR3 runs 15 residues. CDR3 protein: CAWSKGLGGSTEAFF. The CDR3 nucleotides read TGTGCCTGGAGTAAGGGCCTCGGGGGGAGCACTGAAGCTTTCTTT. The whole variable domain, remainder taken from reference TRBV30 and TRBJ1-1, is SQTIHQWPATLVQPVGSPLSLECTVEGTSNPNLYWYRQAAGRGLQLLFYSVGIGQISSEVPQNLSASRPQDRQFILSSKKLLLSDSGFYLCAWSKGLGGSTEAFFGQGTRLTVV.

The chain has TRBV9 and TRBJ2-1; D is uncertain. CDR1 is SGDLS, CDR2 YYNGEE, per germline. V was shortened by 2 bases and J by 10 bases, with 16 bases between the two germline ends. This CDR3 is 14 amino acids long. The DNA for the CDR3 is TGTGCCAGCAGCGTCGACCTGCTAGTGTCCGAGCAGTTCTTC. Its translation is CASSVDLLVSEQFF.